Below are 28 T cell receptor beta chains sequenced from a single sample in a study of memory CD4+ T cells and cytomegalovirus serostatus. Some clones are missing from TCRdb's copy, which holds only in-frame ones; the method was immunoSEQ multiplex PCR. The sample yields 45,000 to 65,000 clones, 82% seen once. The sort gate was single viable CD3+CD4+CD8-CD45RO+ cells for memory CD4+ T cells. The specimen sequenced was memory CD4+ T cells from blood. Receptors originate from an adult in good health and CMV-seronegative.

The DNA of the CDR3 is TGCAGCTCGGAGGCGCAGGGATTCGGGGAGACCCAGTACTTC. This translates into CSSEAQGFGETQYF. This rearrangement joins TRBV29-1 to TRBJ2-5; D is possibly TRBD1 or TRBD2 (5 bases each). The CDR3 covers 14 residues. V was shortened by 8 bases and J by 5 bases, with 21 bases between the two germline ends. CDR1 and CDR2 from the germline V gene are SQVTM and ANQGSEA.

This clone has only a few counts. The chain employs TRBV29-1 and TRBJ2-7; 10 positions agree with TRBD1. The germline V gene encodes CDR1 SQVTM and CDR2 ANQGSEA. The CDR3 is 16 amino acids. Unmatched junction bases numbered 11, after V lost 0 bases and J lost 6 bases. CDR3 protein: CSVEDLWGTGAGEQYF. CDR3 bases: TGCAGCGTTGAAGATCTTTGGGGGACAGGGGCCGGCGAGCAGTACTTC.

This chain connects TRBV2 to TRBJ1-2, with D maybe TRBD1 (5 bases). The CDR3 length is 14 residues. Germline V gene lookup returns CDR1 SNHLY and CDR2 FYNNEI. V gave up 1 base and J gave up 8 bases, with 14 bases separating them. CDR3 DNA sequence: TGTGCCAGCAGTGAAGACGAGGGGAGGAGCGGCTACACCTTC. As protein: CASSEDEGRSGYTF.

A single count supports this clone. CDR3 in DNA: TGTGCCAGCAGTTTCTCCAGGGTAAGGAGCAATGAGCAGTTCTTC. Translation gives CASSFSRVRSNEQFF. The chain carries TRBV6-5 and TRBJ2-1; possible D gene TRBD1, 5 bases. The CDR3 spans 15 residues. Germline V gene sequence: CDR1 MNHEY, CDR2 SVGAGI. Trimming took 4 bases from V and 6 from J, leaving 16 bases between them.

The chain links TRBV19 to TRBJ1-1; no clear D gene. CDR3 size: 14 residues. The germline V gene has CDR1 LNHDA and CDR2 SQIVND (reference sequence). Trimming pared 3 bases from V and 0 bases from J, leaving 8 bases between. The CDR3 loop is CASSIKAMNTEAFF. CDR3 DNA sequence: TGTGCCAGTAGTATTAAAGCCATGAACACTGAAGCTTTCTTT.

In this sample, this clone turned up once. The J gene is TRBJ2-2, the V gene TRBV6-6; D perhaps matches TRBD1 (6 bases). The CDR3 consists of 13 residues. The germline V gene has CDR1 MNHNY and CDR2 SVGAGI (reference sequence). V dropped 6 bases and J dropped 2 bases, with 7 bases sitting between them. The DNA of the CDR3 is TGTGCCAGCAGACAGGGAAACACCGGGGAGCTGTTTTTT. It translates to CASRQGNTGELFF.

This chain links TRBV4-1 with TRBJ1-1; tentative D call: TRBD1 (5 bases). CDR1 is MGHRA and CDR2 is YSYEKL in the germline V gene. Trimming removed 0 bases at V and 1 base at J, with 12 bases between. The length of the CDR3 is 16 residues. The CDR3, as DNA: TGCGCCAGCAGCCAAGATGGGGGGGTCAGGAACACTGAAGCTTTCTTT. Residues: CASSQDGGVRNTEAFF.

The V and J genes are TRBV9 and TRBJ1-2; 7 bases match TRBD1. This CDR3 comprises 13 residues. Germline V gene sequence: CDR1 SGDLS, CDR2 YYNGEE. J lost 7 bases, V lost 4 bases, and 7 bases had no gene match. CDR3 region: CASSTGTAGGYTF. CDR3 DNA sequence: TGTGCCAGCAGCACCGGGACAGCTGGTGGCTACACCTTC. Complete variable domain (other parts from reference TRBV9 and TRBJ1-2): DSGVTQTPKHLITATGQRVTLRCSPRSGDLSVYWYQQSLDQGLQFLIQYYNGEERAKGNILERFSAQQFPDLHSELNLSSLELGDSALYFCASSTGTAGGYTFGSGTRLTVV.

Note on this clone: This specimen includes other DNA sequences encoding the same CDR3. This chain connects TRBV5-1 to TRBJ2-1; 7 bases agree with TRBD2. Germline CDR1 SGHRS, CDR2 YFSETQ. The junction had 1 base not matched to a gene; V was cut back by 0 bases and J by 1 base. The CDR3 extends over 15 amino acids. The CDR3 nucleotides are TGCGCCAGCAGCTTGGGCGGGGGATCCTACAATGAGCAGTTCTTC. This sequence encodes CASSLGGGSYNEQFF.

This chain connects TRBV5-8 to TRBJ2-7; D gene uncertain. Trimming removed 3 bases from V and 3 bases from J, with 22 bases in between. Looked up from germline, CDR1 is SGHTS and CDR2 is YDEGEE. The CDR3 runs to 17 residues. The CDR3 sequence: CASSYTPRRARHYEQYF. Here the CDR3 DNA reads TGTGCCAGCAGCTACACCCCCCGACGGGCCCGTCACTACGAGCAGTACTTC.

The rearrangement links TRBV5-1 to TRBJ2-3; D ambiguous. The CDR3 is 15 residues long. Germline-derived CDR1 and CDR2 are SGHRS and YFSETQ. Trimming cost V 1 base and J 2 bases, with 11 bases left between them. The CDR3 DNA reads as TGCGCCAGCAGCTTGTACGGTTTAAACACAGATACGCAGTATTTT. It yields the protein CASSLYGLNTDTQYF. Full variable domain (rest looked up from reference TRBV5-1 and TRBJ2-3): KAGVTQTPRYLIKTRGQQVTLSCSPISGHRSVSWYQQTPGQGLQFLFEYFSETQRNKGNFPGRFSGRQFSNSRSEMNVSTLELGDSALYLCASSLYGLNTDTQYFGPGTRLTVL.

In DNA form, the CDR3 reads TGCGCCAGCAGCCCGTATGGGGGAGAACCCGGAAACACCATATATTTT. Translation: CASSPYGGEPGNTIYF. V and J are TRBV4-1 and TRBJ1-3; D is perhaps TRBD1 (5 bases). Germline-derived CDR1 and CDR2 are MGHRA and YSYEKL. The length of the CDR3 is 16 residues. V was clipped by 4 bases and J by 4 bases, with 17 bases between them.

V gene TRBV28 combines with J gene TRBJ1-2; no definite D call. This CDR3 has 14 residues. Per germline, CDR1 MDHEN and CDR2 SYDVKM. V gave up 3 bases and J gave up 1 base, with 9 bases separating them. The CDR3 loop is CASSFMQVNYGYTF. The CDR3 DNA follows: TGTGCCAGCAGTTTTATGCAGGTTAACTATGGCTACACCTTC.

Concerning this clone: At the DNA level, this CDR3 is encoded by other sequences in the same sample as well. J is TRBJ1-3 and V is TRBV11-3; TRBD1 matches at 9 bases. Looked up from germline, CDR1 is SGHNT and CDR2 is YENEEA. The CDR3 is 15 amino acids. J gave up 4 bases and V 5 bases, and 6 bases lay outside the gene matches. CDR3 residues: CASSPGQGPGNTIYF. In DNA, the CDR3 is TGTGCCAGCAGCCCTGGACAGGGGCCGGGAAACACCATATATTTT.

This clone has only one observation. CDR3 DNA sequence: TGTGCCAGCAGCTTAGTACAGGGGCCCGCTGGTGGCTACACCTTC. Amino acid sequence: CASSLVQGPAGGYTF. The V and J genes are TRBV7-2 and TRBJ1-2, with 7 positions matching TRBD1. With 1 base clipped from V and 7 bases from J, the junction kept 9 bases outside the gene matches. CDR3 size: 15 residues. CDR1 is SGHTA and CDR2 is FQGNSA in the germline V gene.

The chain has TRBV7-8 and TRBJ1-2, with 8 bases identical to TRBD1. This CDR3 contains 17 residues. The germline gives CDR1 SGHVS, CDR2 FQNEAQ. The V gene end was trimmed by 1 base and the J gene end by 0 bases; junction bases not matched to a gene: 7. This chain's CDR3 is CASSLGTGLKANYGYTF. As DNA, the CDR3 is TGTGCCAGCAGCTTAGGGACAGGGTTGAAAGCTAACTATGGCTACACCTTC. Full variable domain (missing parts from reference TRBV7-8 and TRBJ1-2): GAGVSQSPRYKVAKRGQDVALRCDPISGHVSLFWYQQALGQGPEFLTYFQNEAQLDKSGLPSDRFFAERPEGSVSTLKIQRTQQEDSAVYLCASSLGTGLKANYGYTFGSGTRLTVV.

V usage is TRBV5-1 and J usage is TRBJ1-1; 7 bases align to TRBD1. V gave up 2 bases and J gave up 1 base; unmatched junction bases: 5. CDR1 SGHRS and CDR2 YFSETQ come from the germline V gene. The CDR3 length is 15 residues. The CDR3 sequence is CASSLTGQQNTEAFF. CDR3 DNA sequence: TGCGCCAGCAGCTTAACGGGACAGCAGAACACTGAAGCTTTCTTT.

The chain has TRBV21-1 and TRBJ2-3; TRBD2, as called in the table, went unchecked against the DNA. TRBV21-1 is flagged as a pseudogene. This CDR3 spans 17 amino acids. The chain's CDR3 is CASSKVLASSSTDTQYF. CDR3 in DNA: TGTGCCAGCAGCAAAGTCCTAGCTTCTTCTAGCACAGATACGCAGTATTTT.

J is TRBJ1-2 and V is TRBV6-1; tentatively, D is TRBD1 (6 bases). V was clipped by 1 base and J by 3 bases, with 18 bases between them. Looked up from germline, CDR1 is MNHNS and CDR2 is SASEGT. The CDR3 is 17 amino acids. CDR3 in DNA: TGTGCCAGCAGTGAAGGGCTGGGAAAAGGACAGTACTATGGCTACACCTTC. Protein product: CASSEGLGKGQYYGYTF.

The V and J genes are TRBV11-2 and TRBJ2-3, with D unresolved. The CDR3 contains 11 residues. Germline V gives CDR1 SGHAT, CDR2 FQNNGV. The ends were cut back, 4 bases at V and 6 bases at J, with 5 bases in the middle. The CDR3 protein is CASSYHDTQYF. CDR3 DNA: TGTGCCAGCAGCTACCATGATACGCAGTATTTT. The whole variable domain, remainder taken from reference TRBV11-2 and TRBJ2-3, is EAGVAQSPRYKIIEKRQSVAFWCNPISGHATLYWYQQILGQGPKLLIQFQNNGVVDDSQLPKDRFSAERLKGVDSTLKIQPAKLEDSAVYLCASSYHDTQYFGPGTRLTVL.

This clone was counted once. This sequence joins TRBV2 and TRBJ1-2, with TRBD1 identical over 8 bases. Trimming cost V 2 bases and J 6 bases; bases outside gene matches: 5. The CDR3 loop spans 14 amino acids. Looked up from germline, CDR1 is SNHLY and CDR2 is FYNNEI. The CDR3 protein is CASSEQGARHGYTF. For the CDR3, the DNA is TGTGCCAGCAGTGAACAGGGGGCCAGGCATGGCTACACCTTC.

The chain has TRBV2 and TRBJ1-1; a weak D match, TRBD1 (5 bases). In germline, CDR1 is SNHLY, CDR2 FYNNEI. The germline V and J ends were trimmed by 2 bases and 0 bases, with 10 bases remaining between them. This CDR3 comprises 15 residues. For the CDR3, the DNA is TGTGCCAGCAGTGAACAACCAGGGATGAACACTGAAGCTTTCTTT. Translation: CASSEQPGMNTEAFF.

The rearrangement joins TRBV19 to TRBJ2-1, with TRBD1 matching over 8 bases. CDR1 is LNHDA, CDR2 SQIVND, per germline (reference sequence). V trimming: 10 bases; J trimming: 5 bases; junction bases outside the gene matches: 10. This CDR3 spans 14 amino acids. Here the CDR3 DNA reads TGTGCCACTACCGGGACAGGAGCTAACAATGAGCAGTTCTTC. Encoded protein: CATTGTGANNEQFF.

This clone turned up a few times. The chain joins TRBV7-6 to TRBJ1-2; a possible D gene is TRBD1 (6 bases). The germline gives CDR1 SGHVS, CDR2 FNYEAQ. The V gene lost 2 bases and the J gene lost 8 bases, with 12 bases spanning the gap. There are 13 residues in the CDR3. The chain's CDR3 is CASSLRGFEGYTF. The CDR3 region has the DNA TGTGCCAGCAGCTTAAGGGGGTTTGAGGGCTACACCTTC. Combining the CDR3 with reference TRBV7-6 and TRBJ1-2 gives the whole variable domain GAGVSQSPRYKVTKRGQDVALRCDPISGHVSLYWYRQALGQGPEFLTYFNYEAQQDKSGLPNDRFSAERPEGSISTLTIQRTEQRDSAMYRCASSLRGFEGYTFGSGTRLTVV.

This chain connects TRBV27 to TRBJ2-3; D tentatively fits TRBD1 or TRBD2 (5 bases each). Germline CDR1 and CDR2: MNHEY and SMNVEV (reference sequence). The V and J ends lost 5 bases and 13 bases respectively, with 16 bases between them. This CDR3 has 12 amino acids. CDR3 protein: CASSTNRGPKYF. As DNA, the CDR3 is TGTGCCAGCAGTACCAACCGGGGACCCAAGTATTTT.

A single count supports this clone. This chain connects TRBV7-9 to TRBJ2-5; D may be TRBD1 (6 bases). The V gene's germline CDR1 is SEHNR and CDR2 FQNEAQ (reference sequence). Trimming took 2 bases from V and 5 from J, leaving 27 bases between them. This CDR3 comprises 19 residues. The CDR3 here is CASSLLDLQGRTRAETQYF. In nucleotides, the CDR3 is TGTGCCAGCAGCTTATTGGATCTACAGGGACGCACCCGGGCGGAGACCCAGTACTTC.

About this clone: The junction does not match germline at one end; this may be a read error. J is TRBJ1-1 and V is TRBV20-1; D remains unclear. This CDR3 is 11 amino acids long. Germline CDR1 reads DFQATT; CDR2 reads SNEGSKA (reference sequence). CDR3 sequence (DNA): TGCAGTGCTAGAGATGAATGGGGATCTCATTTT. Encoded protein: CSARDEWGSHF.

This clone was counted once. CDR3 nucleotide sequence: TGTGCCAGCAGCGTTATCTGGGGATATGGGACTGAAGCTTTCTTT. Translating gives CASSVIWGYGTEAFF. The rearrangement joins TRBV9 to TRBJ1-1, with D hard to call. Trimming stripped 2 bases from V and 5 bases from J, with 16 bases between. The germline CDR1 and CDR2 sequences are SGDLS and YYNGEE. The CDR3 spans 15 residues.